The clone carrying this TCR beta chain was seen more than once but under ten times. This entry is derived from a study of STAT5B mutations in CD4+ large granular lymphocyte leukemia. TCRdb's copy holds only in-frame clones and misses some; the assay was immunoSEQ multiplex PCR. Counted here are 30,000 or so clones, about 77% occurring once; the ten biggest clones make up around 2.1%. This TCR was recovered from a human donor in good health. Sequencing was done on a sample of CD4+ T cells from blood buffy coats.

The CDR3 nucleotides are TGTGCCTGGAGTGTAGCCACAAGGGGCACTGAAGCTTTCTTT. Residues: CAWSVATRGTEAFF. The chain combines TRBV30 with TRBJ1-1; possibly TRBD1 for D (5 bases). The CDR3 contains 14 residues. CDR1 and CDR2 from the germline V gene are GTSNPN and SVGIG (reference sequence). V was cut by 0 bases and J by 4 bases, with 12 bases left in between.